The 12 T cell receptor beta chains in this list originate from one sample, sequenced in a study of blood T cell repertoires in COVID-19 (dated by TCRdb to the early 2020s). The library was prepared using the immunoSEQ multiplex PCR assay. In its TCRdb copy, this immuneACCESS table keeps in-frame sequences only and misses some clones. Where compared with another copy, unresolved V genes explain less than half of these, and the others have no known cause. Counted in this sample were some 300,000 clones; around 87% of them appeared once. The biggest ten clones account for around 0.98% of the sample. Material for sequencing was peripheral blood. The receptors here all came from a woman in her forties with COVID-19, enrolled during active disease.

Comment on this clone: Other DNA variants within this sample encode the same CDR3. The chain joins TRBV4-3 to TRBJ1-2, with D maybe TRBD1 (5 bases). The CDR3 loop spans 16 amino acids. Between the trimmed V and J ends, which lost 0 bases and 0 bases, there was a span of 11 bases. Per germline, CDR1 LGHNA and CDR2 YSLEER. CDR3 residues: CASSQELQATNYGYTF. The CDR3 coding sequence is TGCGCCAGCAGCCAAGAACTACAGGCTACTAACTATGGCTACACCTTC.

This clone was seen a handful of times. CDR3 in DNA: TGTGCCAGCAGCTATCATGGACAGGGTGGGCAGCCCCAGCATTTT. Amino acid sequence: CASSYHGQGGQPQHF. The chain uses TRBV7-9 and TRBJ1-5; TRBD1 matches 8 bases. V gave up 4 bases and J gave up 7 bases; unmatched junction bases: 9. The CDR3 extends over 15 amino acids. From germline, CDR1 is SEHNR and CDR2 FQNEAQ (reference sequence). The whole variable domain, filled in from reference TRBV7-9 and TRBJ1-5, reads DTGVSQNPRHKITKRGQNVTFRCDPISEHNRLYWYRQTLGQGPEFLTYFQNEAQLEKSRLLSDRFSAERPKGSFSTLEIQRTEQGDSAMYLCASSYHGQGGQPQHFGDGTRLSIL.

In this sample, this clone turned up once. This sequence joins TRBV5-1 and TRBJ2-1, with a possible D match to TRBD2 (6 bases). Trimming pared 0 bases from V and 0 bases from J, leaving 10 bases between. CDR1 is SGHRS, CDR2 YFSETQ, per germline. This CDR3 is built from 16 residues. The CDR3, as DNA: TGCGCCAGCAGCTTGGATCTGCGGGGCTCCTACAATGAGCAGTTCTTC. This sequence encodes CASSLDLRGSYNEQFF.

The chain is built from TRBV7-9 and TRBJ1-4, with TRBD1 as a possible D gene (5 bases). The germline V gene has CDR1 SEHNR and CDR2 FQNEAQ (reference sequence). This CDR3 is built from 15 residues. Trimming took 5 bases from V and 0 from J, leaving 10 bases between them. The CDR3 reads CASSPPGATNEKLFF. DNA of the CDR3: TGTGCCAGCAGCCCCCCGGGGGCAACTAATGAAAAACTGTTTTTT.

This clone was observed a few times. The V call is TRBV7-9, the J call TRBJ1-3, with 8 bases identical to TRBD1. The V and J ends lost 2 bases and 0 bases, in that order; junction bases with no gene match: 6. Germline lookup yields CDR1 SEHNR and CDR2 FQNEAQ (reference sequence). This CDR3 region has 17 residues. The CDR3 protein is CASSLTGQAYSGNTIYF. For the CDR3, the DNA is TGTGCCAGCAGCTTAACGGGACAGGCCTACTCTGGAAACACCATATATTTT.

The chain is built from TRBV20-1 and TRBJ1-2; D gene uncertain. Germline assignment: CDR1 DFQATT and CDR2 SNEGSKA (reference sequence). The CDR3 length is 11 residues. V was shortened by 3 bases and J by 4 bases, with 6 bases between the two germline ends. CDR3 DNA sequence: TGCAGTGCTAGGGGCAGCTATGGCTACACCTTC. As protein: CSARGSYGYTF.

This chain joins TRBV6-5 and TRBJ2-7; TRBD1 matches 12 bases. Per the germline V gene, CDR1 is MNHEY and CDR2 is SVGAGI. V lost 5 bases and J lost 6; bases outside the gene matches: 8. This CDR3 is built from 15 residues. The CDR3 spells CASSLGTGGFGEQYF. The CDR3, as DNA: TGTGCCAGCAGTCTAGGGACAGGGGGCTTCGGCGAGCAGTACTTC.

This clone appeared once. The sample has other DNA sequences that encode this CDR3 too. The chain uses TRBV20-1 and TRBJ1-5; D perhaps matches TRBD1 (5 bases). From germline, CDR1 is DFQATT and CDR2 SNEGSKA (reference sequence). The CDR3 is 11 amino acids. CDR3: CSAGRDQPQHF. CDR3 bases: TGCAGCGCGGGGCGGGATCAGCCCCAGCATTTT.

The CDR3 reads CASSLSEILPYEQYF. CDR3 DNA: TGTGCCAGCAGCTTATCGGAGATCTTACCCTACGAGCAGTACTTC. The chain employs TRBV7-2 and TRBJ2-7; unclear D gene. Trimming cost V 2 bases and J 2 bases, with 13 bases left between them. This CDR3 is 15 amino acids long. Per germline, CDR1 SGHTA and CDR2 FQGNSA.

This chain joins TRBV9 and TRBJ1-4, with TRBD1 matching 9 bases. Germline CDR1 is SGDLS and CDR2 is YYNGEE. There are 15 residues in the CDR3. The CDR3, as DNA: TGTGCTAAGTCGATGGGGGGACAGGGCACTGAAAAACTGTTTTTT. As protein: CAKSMGGQGTEKLFF.

Here the CDR3 DNA reads TGTGCCAGCAGCCAGGGGGGAGCTCGCACAGATACGCAGTATTTT. Protein sequence: CASSQGGARTDTQYF. The chain employs TRBV7-2 and TRBJ2-3, with D perhaps matching TRBD1 (7 bases). The CDR3 has 15 residues. V shed 5 bases and J shed 1 base, with 13 bases lying between them. Germline assignment: CDR1 SGHTA and CDR2 FQGNSA.

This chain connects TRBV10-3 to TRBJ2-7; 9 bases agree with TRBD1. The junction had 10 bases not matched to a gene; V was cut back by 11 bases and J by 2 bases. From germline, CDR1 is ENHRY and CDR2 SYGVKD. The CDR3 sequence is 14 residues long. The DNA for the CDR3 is TGTGCCGCCAGACCCGGGACAGGGCCCTACGAGCAGTACTTC. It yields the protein CAARPGTGPYEQYF.